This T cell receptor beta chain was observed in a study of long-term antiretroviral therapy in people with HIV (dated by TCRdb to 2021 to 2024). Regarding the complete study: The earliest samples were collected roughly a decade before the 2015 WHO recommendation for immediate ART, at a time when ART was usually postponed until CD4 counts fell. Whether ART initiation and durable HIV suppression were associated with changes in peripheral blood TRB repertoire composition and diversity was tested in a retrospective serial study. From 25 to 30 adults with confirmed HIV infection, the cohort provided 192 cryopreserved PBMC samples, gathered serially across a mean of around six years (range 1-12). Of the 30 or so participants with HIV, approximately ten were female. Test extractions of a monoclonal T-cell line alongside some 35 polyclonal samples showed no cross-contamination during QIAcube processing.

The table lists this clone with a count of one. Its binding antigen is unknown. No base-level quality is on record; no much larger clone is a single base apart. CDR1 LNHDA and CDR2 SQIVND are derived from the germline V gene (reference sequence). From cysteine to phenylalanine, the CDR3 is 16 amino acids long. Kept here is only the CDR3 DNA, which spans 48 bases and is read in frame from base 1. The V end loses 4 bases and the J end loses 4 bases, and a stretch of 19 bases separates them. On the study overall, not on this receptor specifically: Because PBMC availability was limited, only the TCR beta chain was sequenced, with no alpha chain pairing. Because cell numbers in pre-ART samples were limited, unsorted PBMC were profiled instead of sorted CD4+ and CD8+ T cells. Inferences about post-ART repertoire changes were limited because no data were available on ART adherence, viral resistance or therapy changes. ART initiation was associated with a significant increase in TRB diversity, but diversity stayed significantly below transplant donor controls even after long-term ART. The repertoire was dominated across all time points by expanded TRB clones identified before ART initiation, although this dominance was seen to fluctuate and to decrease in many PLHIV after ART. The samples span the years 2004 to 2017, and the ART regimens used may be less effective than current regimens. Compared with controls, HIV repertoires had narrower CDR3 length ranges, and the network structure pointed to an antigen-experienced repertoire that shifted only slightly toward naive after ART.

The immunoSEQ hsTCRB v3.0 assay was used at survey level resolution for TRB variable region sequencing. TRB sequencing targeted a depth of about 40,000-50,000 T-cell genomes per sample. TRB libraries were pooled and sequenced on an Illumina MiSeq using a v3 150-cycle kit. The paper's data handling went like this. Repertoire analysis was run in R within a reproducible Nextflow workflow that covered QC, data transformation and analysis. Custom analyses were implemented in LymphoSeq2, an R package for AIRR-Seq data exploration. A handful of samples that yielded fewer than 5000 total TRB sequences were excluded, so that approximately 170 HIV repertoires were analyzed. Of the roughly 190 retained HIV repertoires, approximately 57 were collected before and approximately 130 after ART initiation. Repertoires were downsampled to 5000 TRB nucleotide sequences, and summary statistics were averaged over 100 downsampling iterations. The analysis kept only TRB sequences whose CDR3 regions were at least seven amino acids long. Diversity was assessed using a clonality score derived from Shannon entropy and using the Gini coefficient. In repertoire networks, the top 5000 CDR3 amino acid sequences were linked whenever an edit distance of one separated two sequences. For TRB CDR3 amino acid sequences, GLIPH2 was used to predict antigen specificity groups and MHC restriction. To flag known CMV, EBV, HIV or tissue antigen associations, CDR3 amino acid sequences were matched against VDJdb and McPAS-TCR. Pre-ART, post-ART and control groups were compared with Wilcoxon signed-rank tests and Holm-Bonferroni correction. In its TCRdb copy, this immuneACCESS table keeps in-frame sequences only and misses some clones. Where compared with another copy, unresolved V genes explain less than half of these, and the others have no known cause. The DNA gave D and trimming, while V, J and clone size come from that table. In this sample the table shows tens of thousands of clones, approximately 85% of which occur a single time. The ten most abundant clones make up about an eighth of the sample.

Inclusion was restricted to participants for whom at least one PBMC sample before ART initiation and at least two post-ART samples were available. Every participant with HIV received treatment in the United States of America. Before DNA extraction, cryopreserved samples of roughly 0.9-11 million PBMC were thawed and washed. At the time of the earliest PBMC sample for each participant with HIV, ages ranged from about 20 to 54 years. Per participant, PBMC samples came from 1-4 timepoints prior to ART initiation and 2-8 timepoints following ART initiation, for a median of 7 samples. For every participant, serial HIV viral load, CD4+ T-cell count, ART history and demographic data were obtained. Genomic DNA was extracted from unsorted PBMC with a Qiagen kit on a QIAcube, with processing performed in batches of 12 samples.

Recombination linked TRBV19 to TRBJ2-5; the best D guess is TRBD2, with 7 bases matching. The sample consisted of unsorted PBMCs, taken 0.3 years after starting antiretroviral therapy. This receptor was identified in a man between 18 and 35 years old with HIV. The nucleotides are TGTGCCAGTAGTACCCCTGGGGGGGCCGAGCGAGAGACCCAGTACTTC. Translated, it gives CASSTPGGAERETQYF.